A selection of T cell receptor beta chains follows, all from one sample in a study of OX40 agonist ivuxolimab in advanced cancers. Repertoires were generated with immunoSEQ multiplex PCR, while TCRdb's copy carries only in-frame clones and drops some. The data show some 41,000 clones, around nine tenths seen once. The sequencing here drew on CD4+ or CD8+ T cells sorted from blood, taken in a trial of the OX40 agonist ivuxolimab. The receptor set was obtained from an adult with an advanced solid tumor such as melanoma, head and neck, liver or kidney cancer. Each CDR3 is given with its conserved first and last residue. The order of the fields is D gene, clone size, V gene, J gene, CDR3 protein, CDR3 DNA. A D gene is named only where the DNA matches it firmly. Expanded clones get a size class; other rows say once, few or many, or leave the size out.

D: TRBD1; size: NA; V: TRBV6-4; J: TRBJ2-7; CDR3: CASCRDRGREQYF; DNA: TGTGCCAGCTGCCGGGACAGGGGGCGTGAGCAGTACTTC
D: TRBD1; size: NA; V: TRBV4-1; J: TRBJ2-3; CDR3: CASSQPPGQGQYF; DNA: TGCGCCAGCAGCCAACCTCCGGGACAGGGGCAGTATTTT
D: NA; size: NA; V: TRBV6-1; J: TRBJ2-3; CDR3: CASSESSTDTQYF; DNA: TGTGCCAGCAGTGAATCAAGCACAGATACGCAGTATTTT
D: NA; size: NA; V: TRBV5-6; J: TRBJ2-7; CDR3: CASSSPPEQYF; DNA: TGTGCCAGCAGCTCCCCCCCCGAGCAGTACTTC
D: NA; size: NA; V: TRBV4-1; J: TRBJ2-1; CDR3: CASSQVDIISYNEQFF; DNA: TGCGCCAGCAGCCAAGTCGACATTATCTCCTACAATGAGCAGTTCTTC
D: TRBD2; size: NA; V: TRBV5-4; J: TRBJ2-2; CDR3: CASSLAGVAGELFF; DNA: TGTGCCAGCAGCCTAGCGGGAGTGGCCGGGGAGCTGTTTTTT
D: NA; size: NA; V: TRBV7-2; J: TRBJ2-1; CDR3: CASSIWDLRADLHNEQFF; DNA: TGTGCCAGCAGCATCTGGGACTTGCGGGCAGACTTGCACAATGAGCAGTTCTTC
D: TRBD1; size: NA; V: TRBV6-5; J: TRBJ2-7; CDR3: CASSMPGQGFGQYF; DNA: TGTGCCAGCAGTATGCCGGGACAGGGGTTCGGGCAGTACTTC
D: TRBD1; size: NA; V: TRBV30; J: TRBJ1-2; CDR3: CAWSVLRTGSGYTF; DNA: TGTGCCTGGAGTGTTCTTCGGACAGGTAGTGGCTACACCTTC
D: TRBD2; size: few; V: TRBV6-1; J: TRBJ2-2; CDR3: CASSPSGTNTGELFF; DNA: TGTGCCAGCAGTCCCAGCGGGACGAACACCGGGGAGCTGTTTTTT
D: TRBD2; size: NA; V: TRBV11-2; J: TRBJ2-5; CDR3: CASSSRGSGGEYQETQYF; DNA: TGTGCCAGCAGCTCCAGGGGTAGCGGGGGAGAGTACCAAGAGACCCAGTACTTC
D: TRBD1; size: NA; V: TRBV18; J: TRBJ1-5; CDR3: CASSPGAGGYQPQHF; DNA: TGTGCCAGCTCACCAGGGGCAGGGGGATATCAGCCCCAGCATTTT
D: NA; size: once; V: TRBV9; J: TRBJ2-3; CDR3: CASSVSPSLFKKYTDTQYF; DNA: TGTGCCAGCAGCGTATCCCCTTCGCTCTTTAAGAAGTACACAGATACGCAGTATTTT
D: TRBD1; size: NA; V: TRBV15; J: TRBJ1-5; CDR3: CATSSRGTGIQPQHF; DNA: TGTGCCACCAGCTCCCGTGGGACAGGGATACAGCCCCAGCATTTT
D: TRBD1; size: once; V: TRBV11-2; J: TRBJ2-1; CDR3: CASRGGTRYNEQFF; DNA: TGTGCCAGCAGAGGGGGCACTAGGTACAATGAGCAGTTCTTC
D: TRBD1; size: NA; V: TRBV9; J: TRBJ2-5; CDR3: CASSPGTGSGVETQYF; DNA: TGTGCCAGCAGTCCCGGGACAGGATCAGGAGTAGAGACCCAGTACTTC
D: TRBD2; size: NA; V: TRBV5-4; J: TRBJ2-5; CDR3: CASSGGVIRAQETQYF; DNA: TGTGCCAGCAGCGGGGGGGTTATAAGGGCTCAAGAGACCCAGTACTTC
D: TRBD1; size: NA; V: TRBV4-2; J: TRBJ2-7; CDR3: CASSQGWDRPYEQYF; DNA: TGTGCCAGCAGCCAAGGATGGGACAGGCCCTACGAGCAGTACTTC
D: TRBD1; size: NA; V: TRBV5-4; J: TRBJ2-5; CDR3: CASSLGQGAYETQYF; DNA: TGTGCCAGCAGTTTAGGACAGGGGGCTTATGAGACCCAGTACTTC
D: NA; size: few; V: TRBV2; J: TRBJ1-5; CDR3: CASSAQGSNQPQHF; DNA: TGTGCCAGCAGTGCTCAGGGGAGCAATCAGCCCCAGCATTTT
D: TRBD2; size: NA; V: TRBV6-1; J: TRBJ2-3; CDR3: CASSVTTSGGYTDTQYF; DNA: TGTGCCAGCAGTGTTACGACTAGCGGGGGCTACACAGATACGCAGTATTTT
D: NA; size: few; V: TRBV4-2; J: TRBJ1-6; CDR3: CASSQAPQGGFSPLHF; DNA: TGTGCCAGCAGCCAAGCTCCCCAGGGAGGCTTTTCACCCCTCCACTTT
D: TRBD2; size: NA; V: TRBV25-1; J: TRBJ2-1; CDR3: CASSDLGTSGYEQFF; DNA: TGTGCCAGCAGTGACTTGGGGACTAGCGGGTATGAGCAGTTCTTC
D: NA; size: NA; V: TRBV7-3; J: TRBJ2-1; CDR3: CASSISSSSYNEQFF; DNA: TGTGCCAGCAGCATTAGCTCGAGCTCCTACAATGAGCAGTTCTTC
D: NA; size: NA; V: TRBV4-2; J: TRBJ1-2; CDR3: CASSLRGERFGYTF; DNA: TGTGCCAGCAGCTTGCGAGGGGAGAGGTTTGGCTACACCTTC
D: NA; size: NA; V: TRBV29-1; J: TRBJ2-5; CDR3: CSVRRETQYF; DNA: TGCAGCGTCCGTAGGGAGACCCAGTACTTC
D: NA; size: NA; V: TRBV7-9; J: TRBJ2-3; CDR3: CASSRKGPDTQYF; DNA: TGTGCCAGCAGCCGAAAGGGCCCAGATACGCAGTATTTT
D: NA; size: NA; V: TRBV2; J: TRBJ1-5; CDR3: CASSEDSQGNQPQHF; DNA: TGTGCCAGCAGTGAAGATTCCCAGGGGAATCAGCCCCAGCATTTT